This T cell receptor beta chain stems from a study of beta chain features in type 1 diabetes. Study context: Cells sorted and examined across all samples totaled 107,917,701. Study findings and constraints: PCR might show a preference for shorter templates, equally across patients and controls. Patients' naive, central memory and regulatory TCRB repertoires appeared more alike than those of healthy donors.

This clone was counted a few times. The target antigen is unknown. Every bit of the isolated RNA underwent reverse transcription, so sequencing read expressed TCRB transcripts. Approximately 3.4 million reads, on average, came from each naive, central memory and regulatory T cell sample. TCRdb's table, derived via immunoSEQ multiplex PCR, lists solely in-frame clones and lacks some. The repertoire includes about 350,000 clones, about 18% of them detected once, and 0.035% to 0.055% sits in the top ten. This CDR3 is 17 amino acids long. Trimming at V came to 3 bases and at J to 4 bases, leaving 7 bases not matched to a gene. Germline values: CDR1 SQVTM, CDR2 ANQGSEA.

The chain is built from TRBV29-1 and TRBJ2-2, with TRBD2 matching over 14 bases. The source material was naive CD4+ T cells from blood. This clonotype was sampled from a woman younger than 35 in good health. CDR3 amino acids: CSVDARLAGGGTGELFF. As DNA, the CDR3 is TGCAGCGTTGATGCCCGACTAGCGGGGGGGGGCACCGGGGAGCTGTTTTTT.